The 25 T cell receptor beta chains below all came from one sample that was sequenced in a study of blood T cell repertoires in COVID-19. Clones were sequenced by immunoSEQ multiplex PCR, and TCRdb holds only the in-frame ones, with some missing. The sample yields 90,000 or so clones, 65% to 90% seen once. The sample comprised peripheral blood. These receptors were obtained from a man at least 80 years old with active or convalescent COVID-19.

V gene TRBV5-1 combines with J gene TRBJ1-1; a possible D gene is TRBD1 (5 bases). The CDR3 has 15 residues. Germline V gives CDR1 SGHRS, CDR2 YFSETQ. Between the trimmed V and J ends, which lost 0 bases and 6 bases, there was a span of 15 bases. The CDR3 region has the DNA TGCGCCAGCAGCTTGGATCCCGGCGGACAAGCTGAAGCTTTCTTT. As protein: CASSLDPGGQAEAFF.

The gene calls are TRBV11-2 and TRBJ2-1; D might be TRBD2 (6 bases). V was clipped by 5 bases and J by 4 bases, with 15 bases between them. The CDR3 runs to 15 residues. Germline values: CDR1 SGHAT, CDR2 FQNNGV. The CDR3 reads CASSPSAGRYNEQFF. The CDR3 region has the DNA TGTGCCAGCAGCCCCTCCGCGGGAAGGTACAATGAGCAGTTCTTC.

The chain has TRBV19 and TRBJ2-5; 7 bases are shared with TRBD1. Losses at the gene ends were 5 bases for V and 4 bases for J; bases not matched to a gene: 7. The CDR3 extends over 14 amino acids. Germline-derived CDR1 and CDR2 are LNHDA and SQIVND (reference sequence). The CDR3 nucleotides read TGTGCCAGTAGTCCAACAGGGGCGGGAGAGACCCAGTACTTC. Translation gives CASSPTGAGETQYF.

This rearrangement joins TRBV9 to TRBJ1-6; 9 bases match TRBD1. Germline V gene lookup returns CDR1 SGDLS and CDR2 YYNGEE. The CDR3 is made up of 15 amino acids. J was trimmed by 14 bases and V by 0 bases; bases with no gene match: 9. CDR3 loop: CASSVDGQGRPTLHF. The CDR3 nucleotides read TGTGCCAGCAGCGTAGATGGACAGGGGCGTCCCACCCTCCACTTT.

The CDR3 reads CASSFERNYGYTF. For the CDR3, the DNA is TGTGCCAGCAGCTTTGAACGGAACTATGGCTACACCTTC. J is TRBJ1-2 and V is TRBV5-6; no firm D call. The CDR3 length is 13 residues. Trimming removed 2 bases from V and 2 bases from J, with 7 bases in between. CDR1 SGHDT and CDR2 YYEEEE come from the germline V gene. The full variable domain, in which reference TRBV5-6 and TRBJ1-2 provide the parts outside the CDR3, is DAGVTQSPTHLIKTRGQQVTLRCSPKSGHDTVSWYQQALGQGPQFIFQYYEEEERQRGNFPDRFSGHQFPNYSSELNVNALLLGDSALYLCASSFERNYGYTFGSGTRLTVV.

The chain employs TRBV28 and TRBJ2-7; D is perhaps TRBD2 (6 bases). CDR3 length: 14 amino acids. V lost 5 bases, J lost 3 bases, and 14 bases lay in between. The germline gives CDR1 MDHEN, CDR2 SYDVKM. The CDR3 reads CASSRPGELYEQYF. The CDR3 DNA follows: TGTGCCAGCAGTAGGCCGGGAGAACTCTACGAGCAGTACTTC.

This rearrangement joins TRBV7-3 to TRBJ1-2, with 12 positions matching TRBD1. The V gene's germline CDR1 is SGHTA and CDR2 FQGTGA. The CDR3 has 13 residues. The V segment lost 5 bases and the J segment 8 bases; nucleotides outside the gene matches: 3. In DNA, the CDR3 is TGTGCCAGCAGCGGGGACAGGGGGCTCGGCTACACCTTC. Residues: CASSGDRGLGYTF.

The chain recombines TRBV28 with TRBJ1-2; unclear D gene. This CDR3 has 12 amino acids. CDR1 is MDHEN and CDR2 is SYDVKM in the germline V gene. Trimming removed 5 bases at V and 5 bases at J, with 9 bases between. CDR3 in DNA: TGTGCCAGCAGTCTTAGGGAGTATGGCTACACCTTC. It yields the protein CASSLREYGYTF.

The chain recombines TRBV27 with TRBJ1-2; D is unresolved. With 0 bases removed from V and 0 bases from J, the gap between germline ends came to 8 bases. CDR1 and CDR2 (germline): MNHEY, SMNVEV (reference sequence). The CDR3 extends over 15 amino acids. The CDR3 is CASSLSGRANYGYTF. The DNA of the CDR3 is TGTGCCAGCAGTTTATCGGGCAGAGCTAACTATGGCTACACCTTC.

The CDR3, as DNA: TGTGCCAGTAGTATGGGGCGGGAGACCTACGAGCAGTACTTC. Translating gives CASSMGRETYEQYF. The V gene is TRBV19, the J gene TRBJ2-7; 7 nucleotides line up with TRBD2. The germline V gene has CDR1 LNHDA and CDR2 SQIVND (reference sequence). The CDR3 covers 14 residues. J was trimmed by 2 bases and V by 3 bases; bases with no gene match: 4.

The CDR3 DNA reads TGTGCCAGCAGCACACGCCGGGACTATGATTACAATGAGCAGTTCTTC. This translates into CASSTRRDYDYNEQFF. The chain has TRBV3-1 (or the pseudogene TRBV3-2) and TRBJ2-1, with 7 bases identical to TRBD2. The CDR3 has 16 residues. With 5 bases clipped from V and 4 bases from J, the junction kept 11 bases outside the gene matches. Germline V gives CDR1 LGHDT, CDR2 YNNKEL (reference sequence).

This chain connects TRBV13 to TRBJ2-3; 9 nucleotides match TRBD2. Germline values: CDR1 PRHDT, CDR2 FYEKMQ (reference sequence). V lost 5 bases, J lost 0 bases, and 15 bases stayed unmatched. The CDR3 sequence is 19 residues long. The CDR3 DNA is TGTGCCAGCAGCCTCATCGGGGTTAGCGGGAGTACGAGCACAGATACGCAGTATTTT. Its translation is CASSLIGVSGSTSTDTQYF.

This chain connects TRBV29-1 to TRBJ2-1, with D possibly matching TRBD1 (6 bases). The germline V gene encodes CDR1 SQVTM and CDR2 ANQGSEA. There are 13 residues in the CDR3. V lost 6 bases, J lost 8 bases, and 17 bases lay in between. CDR3 in amino acids: CSVPGTLVHEQFF. In DNA, the CDR3 is TGCAGCGTACCCGGGACATTAGTGCATGAGCAGTTCTTC.

This chain connects TRBV29-1 to TRBJ2-7; D is perhaps TRBD2 (5 bases). CDR1 SQVTM and CDR2 ANQGSEA come from the germline V gene. V was cut by 0 bases and J by 3 bases, with 15 bases left in between. This CDR3 has 15 amino acids. The CDR3 DNA follows: TGCAGCGTTGAAGAAGGATCACGGGGATACTACGAGCAGTACTTC. Translation gives CSVEEGSRGYYEQYF.

This clone was seen a handful of times. The chain joins TRBV5-4 to TRBJ2-7, with 8 positions matching TRBD2. V gave up 3 bases and J gave up 2 bases; unmatched junction bases: 7. Germline CDR1 is SGHNT and CDR2 is YYREEE (reference sequence). The CDR3 runs to 15 residues. CDR3 sequence reads: CASSYLGGGPYEQYF. The CDR3 DNA sequence: TGTGCCAGCAGCTATCTCGGGGGGGGGCCCTACGAGCAGTACTTC.

This chain uses TRBV3-1 (or the pseudogene TRBV3-2) with TRBJ1-4; TRBD1 agrees at 10 bases. This CDR3 is 19 amino acids long. Germline V lookup: CDR1 LGHDT, CDR2 YNNKEL (reference sequence). The trim removed 4 bases at V and 0 bases at J, leaving 11 bases unmatched. The CDR3 region is CASSPIAGQGRATNEKLFF. CDR3 sequence (DNA): TGTGCCAGCAGCCCCATAGCGGGACAGGGGCGTGCAACTAATGAAAAACTGTTTTTT.

The chain combines TRBV19 with TRBJ2-1; D is unresolved. The CDR3 extends over 13 amino acids. Germline V gene data show CDR1 as LNHDA and CDR2 as SQIVND (reference sequence). Trimming left V 5 bases short and J 2 bases short, with 7 bases between. DNA for the CDR3: TGTGCCAGTAGTGTCCAGACCTACAATGAGCAGTTCTTC. Its protein product is CASSVQTYNEQFF.

The chain combines TRBV9 with TRBJ2-2; TRBD1 matches 8 bases. Germline V gives CDR1 SGDLS, CDR2 YYNGEE. The CDR3 is 14 amino acids. The junction had 5 bases not matched to a gene; V was cut back by 4 bases and J by 6 bases. The chain's CDR3 is CASSSAQGAGELFF. CDR3 sequence (DNA): TGTGCCAGCAGCTCGGCACAGGGGGCCGGGGAGCTGTTTTTT. Supplemented by reference TRBV9 and TRBJ2-2, the full variable domain reads DSGVTQTPKHLITATGQRVTLRCSPRSGDLSVYWYQQSLDQGLQFLIQYYNGEERAKGNILERFSAQQFPDLHSELNLSSLELGDSALYFCASSSAQGAGELFFGEGSRLTVL.

This sequence joins TRBV13 and TRBJ2-5, with 9 nucleotides matching TRBD2. CDR1 PRHDT and CDR2 FYEKMQ come from the germline V gene (reference sequence). The CDR3 is 16 amino acids. V was clipped by 2 bases and J by 7 bases; unmatched bases: 11. CDR3 amino acids: CASSLRTSEHGGTQYF. DNA for the CDR3: TGTGCCAGCAGCTTAAGGACTAGCGAACATGGGGGGACCCAGTACTTC.

This clone has a single count. J is TRBJ2-2 and V is TRBV7-9; D gene unclear. The CDR3 spans 14 residues. Between the trimmed V and J ends, which lost 1 base and 6 bases, there was a span of 9 bases. Per the germline V gene, CDR1 is SEHNR and CDR2 is FQNEAQ (reference sequence). CDR3 residues: CASSLGPQSGELFF. In nucleotides, the CDR3 is TGTGCCAGCAGCTTAGGGCCGCAGTCCGGGGAGCTGTTTTTT.

CDR3 in DNA: TGTGCCAGCAGCTTAACGAGCGGTCAGCCCCAGCATTTT. It codes for CASSLTSGQPQHF. The chain couples TRBV7-3 to TRBJ1-5; D is unresolved. Trimming cost V 0 bases and J 6 bases, with 6 bases left between them. Germline V lookup: CDR1 SGHTA, CDR2 FQGTGA. The CDR3 loop spans 13 amino acids.

This chain uses TRBV29-1 with TRBJ1-1; the D is unclear. The ends were cut back, 6 bases at V and 5 bases at J, with 13 bases in the middle. The CDR3 spans 12 residues. In germline, CDR1 is SQVTM, CDR2 ANQGSEA. CDR3 in DNA: TGCAGCGTGAGGTACGGCGCAACTGAAGCTTTCTTT. Its protein product is CSVRYGATEAFF.

The V and J genes are TRBV19 and TRBJ1-1, with a weak D call TRBD1 (5 bases). V shed 7 bases and J shed 9 bases, with 15 bases lying between them. The V gene's germline CDR1 is LNHDA and CDR2 SQIVND (reference sequence). The CDR3 totals 12 residues. The CDR3 sequence is CASTPGYPQAFF. The CDR3 region has the DNA TGTGCCAGTACCCCAGGGTACCCCCAAGCTTTCTTT.

The CDR3 DNA reads TGTGCCAGCAGCTTAGATCGTGACAGGGAATATCAGCCCCAGCATTTT. Residues: CASSLDRDREYQPQHF. The chain links TRBV11-3 to TRBJ1-5; 7 bases are a match to TRBD1. The J segment lost 5 bases and the V segment lost 0 bases, leaving 7 bases of the junction unmatched. The length of the CDR3 is 16 residues. CDR1 SGHNT and CDR2 YENEEA come from the germline V gene.

The chain combines TRBV10-3 with TRBJ2-7; 9 bases map to TRBD1. Per the germline V gene, CDR1 is ENHRY and CDR2 is SYGVKD. The CDR3 is 16 amino acids. The ends lost 4 bases at V and 6 bases at J; junction bases unmatched: 13. CDR3 sequence reads: CAISVRDRAGEGEQYF. DNA for the CDR3: TGTGCCATCAGTGTCCGGGACAGGGCGGGAGAAGGCGAGCAGTACTTC.